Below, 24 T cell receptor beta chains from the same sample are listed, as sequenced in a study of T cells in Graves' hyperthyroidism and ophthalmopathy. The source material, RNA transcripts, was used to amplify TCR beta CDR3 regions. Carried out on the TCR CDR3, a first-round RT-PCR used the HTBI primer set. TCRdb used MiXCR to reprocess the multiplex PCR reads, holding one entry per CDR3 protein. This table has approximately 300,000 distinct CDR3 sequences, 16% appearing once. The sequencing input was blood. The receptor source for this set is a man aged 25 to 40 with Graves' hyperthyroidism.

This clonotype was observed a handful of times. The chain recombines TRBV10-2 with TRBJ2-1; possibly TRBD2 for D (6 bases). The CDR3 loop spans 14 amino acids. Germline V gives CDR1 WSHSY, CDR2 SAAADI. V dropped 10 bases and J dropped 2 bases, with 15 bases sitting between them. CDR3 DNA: TGCGCCACCGCAGCGGGCCTGACCTACAATGAGCAGTTCTTC. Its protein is CATAAGLTYNEQFF.

CDR3 DNA: TGTGCCAGCAGCTTAGACATACCGGGACAGGGGACAAACTACGAGCAGTACTTC. This encodes CASSLDIPGQGTNYEQYF. V gene TRBV5-8 combines with J gene TRBJ2-7; 10 bases line up with TRBD1. Germline V CDR1 and CDR2: SGHTS, YDEGEE. The CDR3 is made up of 18 amino acids. J was trimmed by 3 bases and V by 2 bases; bases with no gene match: 14.

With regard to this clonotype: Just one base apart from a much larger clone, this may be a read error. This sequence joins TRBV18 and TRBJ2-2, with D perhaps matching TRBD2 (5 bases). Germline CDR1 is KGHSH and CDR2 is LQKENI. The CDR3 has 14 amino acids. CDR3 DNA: TGTGCCAGCTCACAAGGACTCTCAACCGGGGAGCGGTTTTTT. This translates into CASSQGLSTGERFF.

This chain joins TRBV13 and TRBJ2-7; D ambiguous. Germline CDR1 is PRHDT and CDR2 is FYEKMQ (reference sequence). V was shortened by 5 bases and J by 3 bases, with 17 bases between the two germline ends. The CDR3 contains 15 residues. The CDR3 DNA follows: TGTGCCAGCAGCCCCAGGATAGTATTATGCTACGAGCAGTACTTC. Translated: CASSPRIVLCYEQYF.

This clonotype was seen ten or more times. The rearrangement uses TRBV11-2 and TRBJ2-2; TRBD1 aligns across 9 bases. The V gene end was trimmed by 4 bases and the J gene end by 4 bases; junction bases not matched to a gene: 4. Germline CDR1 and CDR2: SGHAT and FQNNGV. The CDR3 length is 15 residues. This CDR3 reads CASSSTGGTTGELFF. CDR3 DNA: TGTGCCAGCAGCTCGACAGGGGGGACCACCGGGGAGCTGTTTTTT.

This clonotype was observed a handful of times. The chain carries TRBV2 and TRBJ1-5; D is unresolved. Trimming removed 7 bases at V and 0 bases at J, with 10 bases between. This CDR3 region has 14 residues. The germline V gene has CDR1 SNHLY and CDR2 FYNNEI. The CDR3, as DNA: TGTGCCAGCACCGAGACGGATAGCAATCAGCCCCAGCATTTT. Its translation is CASTETDSNQPQHF.

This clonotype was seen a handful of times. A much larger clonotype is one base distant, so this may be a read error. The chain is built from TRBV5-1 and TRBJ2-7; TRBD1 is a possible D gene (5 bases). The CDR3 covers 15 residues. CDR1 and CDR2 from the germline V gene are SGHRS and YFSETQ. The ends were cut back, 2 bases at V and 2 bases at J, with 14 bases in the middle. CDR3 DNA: TGCGCCAGCAGCTTAGGGGTCGCGGAGACCTACGAGCAGTACTTC. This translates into CASSLGVAETYEQYF.

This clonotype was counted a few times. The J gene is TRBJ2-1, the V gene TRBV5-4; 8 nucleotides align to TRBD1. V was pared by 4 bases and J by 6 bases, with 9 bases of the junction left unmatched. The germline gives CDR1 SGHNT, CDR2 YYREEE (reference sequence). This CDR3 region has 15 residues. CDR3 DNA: TGTGCCAGCAGCGAGGACAGGGCCTTCGGCAATGAGCAGTTCTTC. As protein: CASSEDRAFGNEQFF.

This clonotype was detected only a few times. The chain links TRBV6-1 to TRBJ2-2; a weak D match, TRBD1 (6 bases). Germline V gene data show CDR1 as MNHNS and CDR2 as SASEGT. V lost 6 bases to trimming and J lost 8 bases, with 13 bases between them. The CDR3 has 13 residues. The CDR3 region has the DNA TGTGCCAGCAGCCGGACAGTGCGTGGGGAGCTGTTTTTT. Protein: CASSRTVRGELFF.

CDR3 in amino acids: CSARGTGNTGELFF. In DNA, the CDR3 is TGCAGTGCTAGAGGGACAGGGAACACCGGGGAGCTGTTTTTT. The V gene is TRBV20-1, the J gene TRBJ2-2; 7 bases are shared with TRBD1. The length of the CDR3 is 14 residues. With V trimmed by 1 base and J by 1 base, 0 bases remained unmatched. Per germline, CDR1 DFQATT and CDR2 SNEGSKA (reference sequence).

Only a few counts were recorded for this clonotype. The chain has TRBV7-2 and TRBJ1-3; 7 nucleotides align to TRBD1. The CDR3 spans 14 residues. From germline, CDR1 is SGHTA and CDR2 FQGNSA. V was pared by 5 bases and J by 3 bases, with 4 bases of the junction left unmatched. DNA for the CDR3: TGTGCCAGCAGCCCCGGGACAGTTGGAAACACCATATATTTT. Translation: CASSPGTVGNTIYF. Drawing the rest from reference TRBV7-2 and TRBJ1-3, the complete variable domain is GAGVSQSPSNKVTEKGKDVELRCDPISGHTALYWYRQSLGQGLEFLIYFQGNSAPDKSGLPSDRFSAERTGGSVSTLTIQRTQQEDSAVYLCASSPGTVGNTIYFGEGSWLTVV.

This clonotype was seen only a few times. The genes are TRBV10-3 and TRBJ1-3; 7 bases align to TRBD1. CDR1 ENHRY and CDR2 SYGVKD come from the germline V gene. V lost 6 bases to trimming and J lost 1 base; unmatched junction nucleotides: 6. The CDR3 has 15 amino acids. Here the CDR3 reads CAIRRTGLSGNTIYF. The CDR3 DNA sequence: TGTGCCATCAGGAGGACAGGCCTATCTGGAAACACCATATATTTT.

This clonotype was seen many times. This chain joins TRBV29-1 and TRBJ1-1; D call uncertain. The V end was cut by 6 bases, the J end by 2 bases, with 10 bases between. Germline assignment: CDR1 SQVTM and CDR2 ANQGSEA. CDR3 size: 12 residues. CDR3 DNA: TGCAGCGTCGGCGAAGCTAACACTGAAGCTTTCTTT. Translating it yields CSVGEANTEAFF. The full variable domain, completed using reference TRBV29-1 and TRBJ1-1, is SAVISQKPSRDICQRGTSLTIQCQVDSQVTMMFWYRQQPGQSLTLIATANQGSEATYESGFVIDKFPISRPNLTFSTLTVSNMSPEDSSIYLCSVGEANTEAFFGQGTRLTVV.

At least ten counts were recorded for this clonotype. The CDR3 reads CASSPQTGTEKDNEQFF. CDR3 sequence (DNA): TGTGCCAGCTCTCCTCAAACCGGGACAGAAAAAGACAATGAGCAGTTCTTC. The chain employs TRBV18 and TRBJ2-1; 7 bases are shared with TRBD1. CDR3 size: 17 residues. The germline V gene encodes CDR1 KGHSH and CDR2 LQKENI. The V and J ends lost 6 bases and 5 bases, in that order; junction bases with no gene match: 16.

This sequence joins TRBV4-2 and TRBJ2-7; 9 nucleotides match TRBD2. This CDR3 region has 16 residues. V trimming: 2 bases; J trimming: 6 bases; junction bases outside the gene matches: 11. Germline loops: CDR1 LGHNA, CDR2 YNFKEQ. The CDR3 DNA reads TGTGCCAGCAGCCAACCTCGGGCTAGCGGGATGGGCGAGCAGTACTTC. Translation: CASSQPRASGMGEQYF.

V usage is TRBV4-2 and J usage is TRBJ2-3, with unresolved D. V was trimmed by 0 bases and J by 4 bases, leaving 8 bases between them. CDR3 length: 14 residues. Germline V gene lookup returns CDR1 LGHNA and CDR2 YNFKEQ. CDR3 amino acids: CASSQDWGPDTQYF. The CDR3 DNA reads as TGTGCCAGCAGCCAAGATTGGGGTCCAGATACGCAGTATTTT.

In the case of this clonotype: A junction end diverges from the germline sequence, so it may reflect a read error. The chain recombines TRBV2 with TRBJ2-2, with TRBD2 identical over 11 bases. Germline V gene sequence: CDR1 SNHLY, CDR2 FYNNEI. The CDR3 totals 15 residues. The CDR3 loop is CTSSGTSGNTGELFF. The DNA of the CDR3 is TGTACCAGCAGCGGGACTAGCGGGAACACCGGGGAGCTGTTTTTT.

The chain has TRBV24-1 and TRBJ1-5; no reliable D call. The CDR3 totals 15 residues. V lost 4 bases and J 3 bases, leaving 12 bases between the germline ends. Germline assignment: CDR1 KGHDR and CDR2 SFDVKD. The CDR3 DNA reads TGTGCCACCAGTGACCCTGGACTGGACAATCAGCCCCAGCATTTT. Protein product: CATSDPGLDNQPQHF.

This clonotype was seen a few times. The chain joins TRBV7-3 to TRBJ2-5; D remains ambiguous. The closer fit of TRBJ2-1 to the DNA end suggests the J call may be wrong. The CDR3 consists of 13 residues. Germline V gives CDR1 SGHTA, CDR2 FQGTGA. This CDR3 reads CASSLTLRDSQFF. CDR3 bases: TGTGCCAGCAGCTTAACTCTTCGAGATTCCCAGTTCTTC.

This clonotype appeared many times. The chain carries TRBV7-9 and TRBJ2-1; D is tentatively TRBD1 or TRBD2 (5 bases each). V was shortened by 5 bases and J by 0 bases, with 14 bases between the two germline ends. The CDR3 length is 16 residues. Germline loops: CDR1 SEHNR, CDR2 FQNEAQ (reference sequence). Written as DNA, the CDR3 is TGTGCCAGCAGCCCCCGGGACGGTGTCTCCTACAATGAGCAGTTCTTC. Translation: CASSPRDGVSYNEQFF.

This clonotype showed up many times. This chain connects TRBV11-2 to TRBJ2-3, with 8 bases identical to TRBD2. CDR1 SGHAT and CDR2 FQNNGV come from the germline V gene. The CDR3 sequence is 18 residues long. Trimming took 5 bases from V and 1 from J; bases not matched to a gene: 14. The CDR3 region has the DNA TGTGCCAGCAGCCCCCACCCCCTACTAGCGGAAGGCACAGATACGCAGTATTTT. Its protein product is CASSPHPLLAEGTDTQYF.

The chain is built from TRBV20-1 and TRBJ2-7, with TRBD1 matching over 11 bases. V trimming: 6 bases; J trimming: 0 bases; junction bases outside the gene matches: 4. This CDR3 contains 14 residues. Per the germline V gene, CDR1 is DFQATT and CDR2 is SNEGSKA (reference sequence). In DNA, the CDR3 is TGCAGTGCGCCCGGGACAGGGGGCTCCTACGAGCAGTACTTC. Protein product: CSAPGTGGSYEQYF.

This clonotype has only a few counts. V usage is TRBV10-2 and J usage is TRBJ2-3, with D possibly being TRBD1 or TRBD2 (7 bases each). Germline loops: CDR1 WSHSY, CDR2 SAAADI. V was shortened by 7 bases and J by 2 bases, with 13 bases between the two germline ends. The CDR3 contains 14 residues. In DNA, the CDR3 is TGCGCCAGCACCAGGGGGGGCCCCACAGATACGCAGTATTTT. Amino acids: CASTRGGPTDTQYF.

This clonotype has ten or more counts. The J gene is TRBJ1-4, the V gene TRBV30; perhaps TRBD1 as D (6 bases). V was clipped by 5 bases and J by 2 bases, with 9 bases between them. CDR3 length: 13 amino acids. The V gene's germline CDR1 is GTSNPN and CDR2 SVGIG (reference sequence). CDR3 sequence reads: CAWSDSTNEKLFF. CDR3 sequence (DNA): TGTGCCTGGTCGGACAGCACTAATGAAAAACTGTTTTTT.